Listed here are 31 T cell receptor beta chains from one sample, sequenced in a study of T cells in Graves' hyperthyroidism and ophthalmopathy. The CDR3 regions of TCR beta were amplified from RNA transcripts. A set of HTBI primers served as the primers for a first-round RT-PCR of the TCR CDR3. TCRdb redid the calling of the multiplex PCR reads with MiXCR, one entry per CDR3 protein. In the table there are some 600,000 distinct CDR3 sequences, more than 45% of which are singletons. Material for sequencing was peripheral blood or thyroid tissue (not recorded which). These receptors were collected from a woman aged 18-29 years with Graves' hyperthyroidism.

The genes are TRBV29-1 and TRBJ2-7; 8 positions match TRBD2. The CDR3 is 14 amino acids. The V gene end was trimmed by 1 base and the J gene end by 1 base; junction bases not matched to a gene: 3. From germline, CDR1 is SQVTM and CDR2 ANQGSEA. Here the CDR3 DNA reads TGCAGCGTTGAAGTGACTAGCGATTCCTACGAGCAGTACTTC. It is translated as CSVEVTSDSYEQYF.

Only a few counts were recorded for this clonotype. The gene calls are TRBV2 and TRBJ1-2, with D possibly TRBD1 on 5 matching bases. This CDR3 has 13 residues. The germline V and J ends were trimmed by 11 bases and 2 bases, with 15 bases remaining between them. In germline, CDR1 is SNHLY, CDR2 FYNNEI. For the CDR3, the DNA is TGTGCCTTTAACCGGGACGGCAACTATGGCTACACCTTC. This gives the protein CAFNRDGNYGYTF.

The V and J genes are TRBV15 and TRBJ1-6; D unresolved. V dropped 5 bases and J dropped 13 bases, with 9 bases sitting between them. CDR1 and CDR2 from the germline V gene are LNHNV and YYDKDF (reference sequence). This CDR3 spans 11 amino acids. The CDR3 loop reads CATSGRAPLHF. CDR3 nucleotides: TGTGCCACCAGCGGCCGGGCCCCCCTCCACTTT.

The CDR3 spells CASSPLASSYEQYF. The CDR3 DNA follows: TGTGCCAGCAGCCCTCTAGCGAGCTCCTACGAGCAGTACTTC. The genes are TRBV7-9 and TRBJ2-7, with D perhaps TRBD2 (6 bases). Germline assignment: CDR1 SEHNR and CDR2 FQNEAQ (reference sequence). The CDR3 sequence is 14 residues long. V dropped 5 bases and J dropped 0 bases, with 11 bases sitting between them.

This clonotype was found a few times. The rearrangement links TRBV7-8 to TRBJ2-5; the D is unclear. This CDR3 is 12 amino acids long. Trimming took 4 bases from V and 7 from J, leaving 10 bases between them. CDR1 is SGHVS and CDR2 is FQNEAQ in the germline V gene. CDR3 amino acids: CASSSNKGTQYF. CDR3 nucleotides: TGTGCCAGCAGCTCGAACAAAGGGACCCAGTACTTC.

A few counts support this clonotype. V usage is TRBV7-9 and J usage is TRBJ1-1; no clear D gene. The CDR3 runs to 15 residues. Germline CDR1 reads SEHNR; CDR2 reads FQNEAQ (reference sequence). Deletions cut 3 bases from V and 1 base from J, with 12 bases between. CDR3 residues: CASSLRTEANTEAFF. The CDR3, as DNA: TGTGCCAGCAGCTTGAGGACGGAAGCGAACACTGAAGCTTTCTTT.

The genes are TRBV29-1 and TRBJ1-2; 9 positions agree with TRBD1. Trimming removed 8 bases from V and 4 bases from J; junction bases left unmatched: 5. CDR3 length: 12 amino acids. Germline V gene lookup returns CDR1 SQVTM and CDR2 ANQGSEA. CDR3 region: CSLRDRAYGYTF. The CDR3 nucleotides read TGCAGCTTAAGGGACAGGGCCTATGGCTACACCTTC. The whole variable domain, filled in from reference TRBV29-1 and TRBJ1-2, reads SAVISQKPSRDICQRGTSLTIQCQVDSQVTMMFWYRQQPGQSLTLIATANQGSEATYESGFVIDKFPISRPNLTFSTLTVSNMSPEDSSIYLCSLRDRAYGYTFGSGTRLTVV.

About this clonotype itself: A clone one base away is much larger, so this may be a read error. This sequence joins TRBV9 and TRBJ1-2, with D uncertain. Germline V CDR1 and CDR2: SGDLS, YYNGEE. V was cut by 0 bases and J by 5 bases, with 14 bases left in between. The length of the CDR3 is 15 residues. Here the CDR3 reads CASSVGPDSVYGYTF. CDR3 DNA sequence: TGTGCCAGCAGCGTAGGCCCGGACTCGGTGTATGGCTACACCTTC.

This clonotype was recorded many times. V and J are TRBV7-2 and TRBJ1-3; TRBD1 matches 7 bases. V shed 5 bases and J 4 bases; nucleotides not matched to a gene: 5. The CDR3 extends over 14 amino acids. The germline V gene has CDR1 SGHTA and CDR2 FQGNSA. CDR3 bases: TGTGCCAGCAGCGCTTGGGGACAGGGAAACACCATATATTTT. Translating it yields CASSAWGQGNTIYF.

This clonotype appeared once. This chain links TRBV7-2 with TRBJ2-7; 11 bases map to TRBD2. J gave up 9 bases and V 5 bases, and 12 bases lay outside the gene matches. Germline V CDR1 and CDR2: SGHTA, FQGNSA. This CDR3 comprises 15 residues. Here the CDR3 DNA reads TGTGCCAGCAGCGTACAACTAGCGGGAGTGGGGGGGCAGTACTTC. This sequence encodes CASSVQLAGVGGQYF.

This clonotype has at least ten counts. The chain combines TRBV15 with TRBJ2-7; D unclear. This CDR3 contains 15 residues. V was cut by 6 bases and J by 0 bases, with 15 bases left in between. Germline V gene sequence: CDR1 LNHNV, CDR2 YYDKDF (reference sequence). CDR3 region: CATSVGWGSSYEQYF. The DNA of the CDR3 is TGTGCCACCAGTGTTGGTTGGGGAAGCTCCTACGAGCAGTACTTC. Using reference TRBV15 and TRBJ2-7 for the parts outside the CDR3, the full variable domain is DAMVIQNPRYQVTQFGKPVTLSCSQTLNHNVMYWYQQKSSQAPKLLFHYYDKDFNNEADTPDNFQSRRPNTSFCFLDIRSPGLGDTAMYLCATSVGWGSSYEQYFGPGTRLTVT.

The V gene is TRBV25-1, the J gene TRBJ1-2; TRBD1 is a possible D gene (5 bases). The CDR3 runs to 19 residues. Germline CDR1 MGHDK, CDR2 SYGVNS. V lost 5 bases, J lost 4 bases, and 29 bases lay in between. CDR3 loop: CASSFGTGRLKYHRYGYTF. The CDR3 region has the DNA TGTGCCAGCAGTTTTGGGACGGGCCGCCTTAAGTATCACCGCTATGGCTACACCTTC.

This clonotype has at least ten counts. The chain is built from TRBV10-2 and TRBJ1-1; tentative D call: TRBD1 (5 bases). The CDR3 sequence is 15 residues long. The germline gives CDR1 WSHSY, CDR2 SAAADI. The germline V and J ends were trimmed by 4 bases and 1 base, with 13 bases remaining between them. The CDR3 DNA reads as TGCGCCAGCAGTGGGGCCGCAGGGTCGAACACTGAAGCTTTCTTT. Translated, it gives CASSGAAGSNTEAFF.

This CDR3 reads CSSKGRNSPLHF. CDR3 coding DNA: TGCAGCTCCAAGGGTCGTAATTCACCCCTCCACTTT. The genes are TRBV20-1 and TRBJ1-6; D gene unclear. The CDR3 has 12 residues. Germline V CDR1 and CDR2: DFQATT, SNEGSKA (reference sequence).

The genes are TRBV24-1 and TRBJ2-3; D uncertain. The CDR3 consists of 14 residues. Germline loops: CDR1 KGHDR, CDR2 SFDVKD. Deletions cut 3 bases from V and 2 bases from J, with 8 bases between. The CDR3 sequence is CATSDGGNTDTQYF. In DNA form, the CDR3 reads TGTGCCACCAGTGATGGCGGAAACACAGATACGCAGTATTTT.

Ten or more counts support this clonotype. The V call is TRBV14, the J call TRBJ1-3; D ambiguous. V was pared by 1 base and J by 5 bases, with 6 bases between. From germline, CDR1 is SGHDN and CDR2 FVKESK. This CDR3 has 13 amino acids. DNA for the CDR3: TGTGCCAGCAGCCAAGTGGCGAGAAACACCATATATTTT. Protein product: CASSQVARNTIYF.

The V gene is TRBV20-1, the J gene TRBJ1-5, with 7 bases lining up with TRBD1. The V segment lost 5 bases and the J segment 4 bases; nucleotides outside the gene matches: 11. Germline V gene lookup returns CDR1 DFQATT and CDR2 SNEGSKA (reference sequence). The CDR3 length is 15 residues. CDR3 coding DNA: TGCAGTGCTCCCGAGGCGGGACAGCGAAATCAGCCCCAGCATTTT. This sequence encodes CSAPEAGQRNQPQHF.

This clonotype was seen once. At one boundary the junction diverges from the germline segment, which might be a read error. This CDR3 is CASSRTGGRELFF. The CDR3 DNA is TGTGCCAGCAGTCGGACAGGGGGCCGGGAGCTGTTTTTT. The chain couples TRBV10-3 to TRBJ2-2; 11 positions agree with TRBD1. In germline, CDR1 is ENHRY, CDR2 SYGVKD. The CDR3 runs to 13 residues.

A single count supports this clonotype. Just one base apart from a much larger clone, this may be a read error. CDR3 nucleotides: TGTGCCAGCAGTGAAGAGAATAGCAATCAGCCCCAGCATTTT. Encoded protein: CASSEENSNQPQHF. The chain joins TRBV2 to TRBJ1-5, with D hard to call. Germline-derived CDR1 and CDR2 are SNHLY and FYNNEI. This CDR3 has 14 amino acids. V was shortened by 1 base and J by 0 bases, with 4 bases between the two germline ends.

This chain uses TRBV11-2 with TRBJ1-4; 7 bases align to TRBD1. The CDR3 has 16 amino acids. With 5 bases clipped from V and 3 bases from J, the junction kept 9 bases outside the gene matches. Per germline, CDR1 SGHAT and CDR2 FQNNGV. CDR3 nucleotides: TGTGCCAGCAGCGCAGATACCGGGACAGCTAATGAAAAACTGTTTTTT. It codes for CASSADTGTANEKLFF.

This clonotype showed up just a few times. The chain uses TRBV2 and TRBJ1-2; possible D gene TRBD1, 5 bases. There are 14 residues in the CDR3. Germline CDR1 is SNHLY and CDR2 is FYNNEI. Trimming removed 8 bases at V and 3 bases at J, with 16 bases between. CDR3 sequence (DNA): TGTGCCAGCGTTGAAGGTCGCAGGGACTATGGCTACACCTTC. Amino acid sequence: CASVEGRRDYGYTF.

The chain uses TRBV10-3 and TRBJ2-7; possibly TRBD2 for D (7 bases). CDR1 is ENHRY and CDR2 is SYGVKD in the germline V gene. Trimming removed 10 bases from V and 5 bases from J, with 21 bases in between. This CDR3 spans 14 amino acids. Written as DNA, the CDR3 is TGTGCCAGCGGCCGTAGGGGGGGGGAGGACGAGCAGTACTTC. Its protein is CASGRRGGEDEQYF.

This chain connects TRBV19 to TRBJ1-6, with no clear D. CDR1 LNHDA and CDR2 SQIVND come from the germline V gene (reference sequence). This CDR3 spans 15 amino acids. Deletions cut 7 bases from V and 7 bases from J, with 17 bases between. CDR3: CASKIQPGWNSPLHF. CDR3 coding DNA: TGTGCCAGTAAGATACAGCCGGGGTGGAATTCACCCCTCCACTTT.

This clonotype appeared a few times. The rearrangement links TRBV25-1 to TRBJ1-2; perhaps TRBD1 as D (5 bases). Germline lookup yields CDR1 MGHDK and CDR2 SYGVNS. This CDR3 has 13 residues. The V end was cut by 5 bases, the J end by 7 bases, with 14 bases between. In nucleotides, the CDR3 is TGTGCCAGCAGTAAAGTGAGCGGGGGTGGCTACACCTTC. Its translation: CASSKVSGGGYTF.

V gene TRBV29-1 combines with J gene TRBJ2-2, with a possible D match to TRBD1 (5 bases). There are 15 residues in the CDR3. Trimming removed 5 bases at V and 5 bases at J, with 18 bases between. The germline gives CDR1 SQVTM, CDR2 ANQGSEA. The CDR3 DNA is TGCAGCGTTACAACTCTCATGGACACGACCGGGGAGCTGTTTTTT. Translating it yields CSVTTLMDTTGELFF.

The J gene is TRBJ1-1, the V gene TRBV20-1; perhaps TRBD1 as D (6 bases). Trimming took 0 bases from V and 4 from J, leaving 15 bases between them. Germline CDR1 is DFQATT and CDR2 is SNEGSKA (reference sequence). The CDR3 loop spans 15 amino acids. Written as DNA, the CDR3 is TGCAGTGCTAGAGATACAGGGCGGCGGAGCACTGAAGCTTTCTTT. This codes for CSARDTGRRSTEAFF.

This clonotype was counted ten times or more. The gene calls are TRBV7-9 and TRBJ1-2, with 7 bases matching TRBD1. The J segment lost 8 bases and the V segment lost 5 bases, leaving 8 bases of the junction unmatched. There are 13 residues in the CDR3. The germline CDR1 and CDR2 sequences are SEHNR and FQNEAQ (reference sequence). For the CDR3, the DNA is TGTGCCAGCAGCGCGACGGACAGGTTCGGCTACACCTTC. It specifies CASSATDRFGYTF.

The chain joins TRBV7-9 to TRBJ1-5; 10 bases line up with TRBD1. V shed 9 bases and J 2 bases; nucleotides not matched to a gene: 7. Looked up from germline, CDR1 is SEHNR and CDR2 is FQNEAQ (reference sequence). The CDR3 length is 15 residues. The CDR3 is CASGTGTGGNQPQHF. The CDR3 nucleotides read TGTGCCAGTGGTACAGGGACAGGGGGCAATCAGCCCCAGCATTTT.

The chain employs TRBV6-5 and TRBJ1-6; a possible D gene is TRBD1 (5 bases). Germline V gene data show CDR1 as MNHEY and CDR2 as SVGAGI. V lost 3 bases to trimming and J lost 7 bases, with 13 bases between them. The CDR3 is 15 residues long. The CDR3 loop is CASSYLGVVNSPLHF. DNA of the CDR3: TGTGCCAGCAGTTATCTAGGGGTCGTAAATTCACCCCTCCACTTT.

The chain is built from TRBV20-1 and TRBJ1-6; weak D call: TRBD1 (6 bases). The CDR3 covers 13 residues. The V and J ends lost 6 bases and 9 bases respectively, with 15 bases between them. The germline gives CDR1 DFQATT, CDR2 SNEGSKA (reference sequence). CDR3 amino acids: CSARDTPSSPLHF. CDR3 in DNA: TGCAGTGCCCGGGACACCCCGAGTTCACCCCTCCACTTT.

This clonotype was recorded many times. The V and J genes are TRBV7-9 and TRBJ1-4, with D possibly being TRBD1 (5 bases). Germline CDR1 is SEHNR and CDR2 is FQNEAQ (reference sequence). This CDR3 contains 14 residues. Trimming pared 4 bases from V and 4 bases from J, leaving 10 bases between. The CDR3 here is CASSSGLINEKLFF. The CDR3 DNA sequence: TGTGCCAGCAGCTCGGGACTGATTAATGAAAAACTGTTTTTT. The entire variable domain, with the rest obtained from reference TRBV7-9 and TRBJ1-4, is as follows: DTGVSQNPRHKITKRGQNVTFRCDPISEHNRLYWYRQTLGQGPEFLTYFQNEAQLEKSRLLSDRFSAERPKGSFSTLEIQRTEQGDSAMYLCASSSGLINEKLFFGSGTQLSVL.